One sample yielded the 11 T cell receptor beta chains listed below, sequenced in a study of early T cells in non-severe SARS-CoV-2 infection. TCRdb passed the 5' RACE reads through MiXCR, listing each CDR3 protein once. The sample consists of some 57,000 distinct CDR3 sequences, 10% to 15% of them appearing once. Source material: whole blood. These receptors all stem from an adult who was a healthcare worker with PCR-confirmed SARS-CoV-2 infection or an uninfected control (not recorded which).

In this sample, this clonotype turned up many times. This chain connects TRBV20-1 to TRBJ2-5; a weak D match, TRBD1 (5 bases). The CDR3 runs to 12 residues. Trimming took off 3 bases at V and 4 bases at J, with 9 bases between the two ends. Per germline, CDR1 DFQATT and CDR2 SNEGSKA (reference sequence). The CDR3 reads CSARPGLETQYF. CDR3 DNA: TGCAGTGCTAGGCCAGGGTTAGAGACCCAGTACTTC.

This chain joins TRBV10-3 and TRBJ2-2, with D possibly being TRBD2 (6 bases). In germline, CDR1 is ENHRY, CDR2 SYGVKD. Trimming took off 3 bases at V and 1 base at J, with 9 bases between the two ends. The CDR3 is made up of 15 amino acids. For the CDR3, the DNA is TGTGCCATCAGTGATCGGGGGATGAACACCGGGGAGCTGTTTTTT. Translation: CAISDRGMNTGELFF.

This clonotype was detected many times. This sequence joins TRBV3-1 and TRBJ1-2, with 7 nucleotides matching TRBD1. Germline V gene lookup returns CDR1 LGHDT and CDR2 YNNKEL (reference sequence). Trimming cost V 5 bases and J 2 bases; bases outside gene matches: 2. The CDR3 is 13 residues long. For the CDR3, the DNA is TGTGCCAGCAGCTCGGGACAGAACTATGGCTACACCTTC. Its protein is CASSSGQNYGYTF.

The chain carries TRBV7-3 and TRBJ1-1; 7 bases match TRBD1. The CDR3 has 13 residues. Unmatched junction bases numbered 2, after V lost 6 bases and J lost 1 base. From germline, CDR1 is SGHTA and CDR2 FQGTGA. The CDR3 protein is CASRRDRNTEAFF. The CDR3 nucleotides read TGTGCCAGCAGAAGGGACAGGAACACTGAAGCTTTCTTT.

With regard to this clonotype: Just one base apart from a much larger clone, this may be a read error. The V and J genes are TRBV6-2 or TRBV6-3 and TRBJ2-7; D not resolved. Trimming took off 2 bases at V and 3 bases at J, with 11 bases between the two ends. The CDR3 sequence is 14 residues long. Germline V lookup: CDR1 MNHEY, CDR2 SVGEGT. The CDR3 sequence: CASSYAAGVYEQYF. CDR3 sequence (DNA): TGTGCCAGCAGTTACGCGGCCGGAGTCTACGAGCAGTACTTC.

The CDR3 sequence: CASCTYTEAFF. The DNA of the CDR3 is TGTGCCAGCTGCACTTACACTGAAGCTTTCTTT. The genes are TRBV28 and TRBJ1-1; D is unresolved. The CDR3 runs to 11 residues. V was pared by 8 bases and J by 3 bases, with 7 bases between. The germline V gene encodes CDR1 MDHEN and CDR2 SYDVKM.

This clonotype was observed a handful of times. The gene calls are TRBV19 and TRBJ1-2, with TRBD1 matching over 7 bases. The V gene's germline CDR1 is LNHDA and CDR2 SQIVND (reference sequence). V dropped 5 bases and J dropped 3; count of bases not matched to a gene: 9. The CDR3 runs 15 residues. This CDR3 reads CASSPSSGTDYGYTF. The CDR3 nucleotides read TGTGCCAGTAGTCCCTCCTCCGGGACAGACTATGGCTACACCTTC.

This clonotype was counted at least ten times. The chain couples TRBV5-1 to TRBJ1-1; TRBD1 might be the D (5 bases). V lost 1 base, J lost 4 bases, and 8 bases lay in between. The CDR3 has 13 residues. Germline CDR1 is SGHRS and CDR2 is YFSETQ. CDR3 protein: CASSLLGTTEAFF. The DNA for the CDR3 is TGCGCCAGCAGCTTGTTGGGGACCACTGAAGCTTTCTTT.

This chain connects TRBV5-1 to TRBJ2-1, with 9 bases aligning to TRBD2. The CDR3 loop spans 13 amino acids. Germline trimming cut 4 bases from V and 10 bases from J; bases unmatched to any gene: 6. The V gene's germline CDR1 is SGHRS and CDR2 YFSETQ. CDR3 sequence: CASSARLAAEQFF. DNA of the CDR3: TGCGCCAGCAGCGCCCGACTAGCGGCAGAGCAGTTCTTC.

The V gene is TRBV6-5, the J gene TRBJ1-5, with TRBD1 identical over 9 bases. The CDR3 covers 16 residues. Germline assignment: CDR1 MNHEY and CDR2 SVGAGI. The V segment lost 4 bases and the J segment 1 base; nucleotides outside the gene matches: 5. CDR3 nucleotide sequence: TGTGCCAGCAGTTCGGGACAGGGACAAAGCAATCAGCCCCAGCATTTT. It encodes CASSSGQGQSNQPQHF.

This clonotype was recorded at least ten times. The genes are TRBV3-1 and TRBJ1-2; D perhaps matches TRBD1 (5 bases). The germline gives CDR1 LGHDT, CDR2 YNNKEL (reference sequence). The CDR3 has 17 amino acids. Trimming left V 2 bases short and J 0 bases short, with 16 bases between. The CDR3 sequence is CASSQRKARETNYGYTF. CDR3 nucleotide sequence: TGTGCCAGCAGCCAAAGAAAGGCCAGGGAAACTAACTATGGCTACACCTTC.